This T cell receptor beta chain was recorded in a study of cytomegalovirus exposure and HLA in healthy donors. Study information: When 350 to 500 donors were genotyped, 81% of them were found to fall in the Caucasian-associated ancestry cluster. Points from the study as a whole: Specific recognition of CMV antigens was confirmed in vitro for a few chains (all CMV-associated).

Notes on this clone: Its antigen is still unknown. Compared with germline, one end of the junction differs, possibly owing to a read error.

There are 15 residues in the CDR3. CDR1 is SSHAT and CDR2 is FNYEAQ in the germline V gene (reference sequence). In the PCR, 60 Vbeta and 13 Jbeta primers were used. The protocol was immunoSEQ multiplex PCR, while the TCRdb copy is restricted to in-frame clones and leaves out a portion. The data contain some 100,000 clones, about three quarters of them singletons. The V gene is TRBV7-7, the J gene TRBJ2-3; tentative D call: TRBD2 (7 bases). Sequenced material: PBMCs. This receptor was obtained from a woman aged 40 to 49 in good health and CMV-seropositive. The CDR3 spells CASSLGRGSTDTQYF. CDR3 nucleotides: TGTGCTAGCAGCCTGGGGAGGGGGAGCACAGATACGCAGTATTTT.